This T cell receptor (beta chain) emerged from a study of cytomegalovirus exposure and HLA in healthy donors. Trimming removed 2 bases at V and 5 bases at J, with 15 bases between. The CDR3 is made up of 15 amino acids. Per the germline V gene, CDR1 is KGHSY and CDR2 is FQNENV. The PCR employed 60 Vbeta primers together with 13 Jbeta primers. Method: immunoSEQ multiplex PCR; TCRdb's copy keeps in-frame clones and lacks some. The data show approximately 150,000 clones, roughly 80% seen once. This clone was found once. The V gene is TRBV16, the J gene TRBJ1-1; D uncertain. Sequencing input: PBMCs. The receptor comes from a man between 18 and 29 years old in good health and CMV-seropositive. The CDR3 spells CASSQDPTWRTEAFF. The CDR3 nucleotides are TGTGCCAGCAGCCAAGATCCGACGTGGAGGACTGAAGCTTTCTTT.